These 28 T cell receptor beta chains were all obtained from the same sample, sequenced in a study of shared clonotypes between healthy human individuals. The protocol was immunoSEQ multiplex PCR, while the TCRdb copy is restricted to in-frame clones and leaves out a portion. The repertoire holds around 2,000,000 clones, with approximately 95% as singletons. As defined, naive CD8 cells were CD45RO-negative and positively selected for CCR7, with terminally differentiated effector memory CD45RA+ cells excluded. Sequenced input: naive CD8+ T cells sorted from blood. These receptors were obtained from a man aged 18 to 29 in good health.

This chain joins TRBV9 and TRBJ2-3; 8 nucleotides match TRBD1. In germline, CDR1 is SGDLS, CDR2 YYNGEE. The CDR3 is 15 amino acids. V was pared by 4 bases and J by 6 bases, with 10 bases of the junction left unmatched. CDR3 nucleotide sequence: TGTGCCAGCAGCTGGGGACAGGAGAACCGTGATACGCAGTATTTT. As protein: CASSWGQENRDTQYF.

The CDR3 coding sequence is TGTGCCAGTAGTATGCCCGGTAATGAAAAACTGTTTTTT. It is translated as CASSMPGNEKLFF. The V and J genes are TRBV19 and TRBJ1-4; D ambiguous. The CDR3 runs 13 residues. CDR1 is LNHDA and CDR2 is SQIVND in the germline V gene (reference sequence). The germline V and J ends were trimmed by 3 bases and 4 bases, with 6 bases remaining between them. Together with reference TRBV19 and TRBJ1-4, the CDR3 gives the full variable domain: DGGITQSPKYLFRKEGQNVTLSCEQNLNHDAMYWYRQDPGQGLRLIYYSQIVNDFQKGDIAEGYSVSREKKESFPLTVTSAQKNPTAFYLCASSMPGNEKLFFGSGTQLSVL.

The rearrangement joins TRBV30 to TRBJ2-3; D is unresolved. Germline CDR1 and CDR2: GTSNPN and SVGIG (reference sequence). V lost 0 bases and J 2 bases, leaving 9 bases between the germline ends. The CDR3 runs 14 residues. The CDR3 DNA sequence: TGTGCCTGGAGTGTACTCCAGAACACAGATACGCAGTATTTT. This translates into CAWSVLQNTDTQYF.

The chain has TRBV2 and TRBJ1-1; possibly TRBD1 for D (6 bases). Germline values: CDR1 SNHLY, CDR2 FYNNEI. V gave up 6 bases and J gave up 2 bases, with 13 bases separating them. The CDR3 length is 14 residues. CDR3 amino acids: CASRRTVPNTEAFF. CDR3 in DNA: TGTGCCAGCAGGAGGACAGTTCCAAACACTGAAGCTTTCTTT.

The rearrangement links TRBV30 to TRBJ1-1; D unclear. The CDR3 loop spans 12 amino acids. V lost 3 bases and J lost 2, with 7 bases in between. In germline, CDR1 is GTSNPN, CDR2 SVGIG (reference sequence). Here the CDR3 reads CAWRNRNTEAFF. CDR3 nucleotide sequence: TGTGCCTGGAGGAACAGAAACACTGAAGCTTTCTTT.

CDR3 sequence: CASSLVASGNINEQFF. CDR3 DNA sequence: TGTGCCAGCAGCTTGGTGGCTAGCGGGAACATCAATGAGCAGTTCTTC. The chain employs TRBV5-6 and TRBJ2-1, with 9 positions matching TRBD2. Trimming cost V 0 bases and J 6 bases; bases outside gene matches: 7. The CDR3 is 16 amino acids. CDR1 and CDR2 from the germline V gene are SGHDT and YYEEEE. The variable domain in full, with the rest retrieved from reference TRBV5-6 and TRBJ2-1, is DAGVTQSPTHLIKTRGQQVTLRCSPKSGHDTVSWYQQALGQGPQFIFQYYEEEERQRGNFPDRFSGHQFPNYSSELNVNALLLGDSALYLCASSLVASGNINEQFFGPGTRLTVL.

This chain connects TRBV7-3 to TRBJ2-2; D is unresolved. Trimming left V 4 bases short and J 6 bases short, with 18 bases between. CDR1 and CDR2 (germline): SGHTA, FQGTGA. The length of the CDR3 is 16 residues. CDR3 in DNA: TGTGCCAGCAGCTCCCCATGGTTTTCGAGAGCCGGGGAGCTGTTTTTT. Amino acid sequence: CASSSPWFSRAGELFF.

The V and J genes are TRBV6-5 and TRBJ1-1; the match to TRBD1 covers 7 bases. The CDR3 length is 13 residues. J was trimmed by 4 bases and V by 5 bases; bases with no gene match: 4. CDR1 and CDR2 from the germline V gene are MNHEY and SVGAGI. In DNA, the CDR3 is TGTGCCAGCAGTAGGACAGGTCCCACTGAAGCTTTCTTT. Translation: CASSRTGPTEAFF.

The DNA of the CDR3 is TGTGCCAGCAGCCAACACCACCCGAAGAGGCGGACAGGTAATGAAAAACTGTTTTTT. Amino acid sequence: CASSQHHPKRRTGNEKLFF. This sequence joins TRBV14 and TRBJ1-4, with 7 bases fitting TRBD1. With V trimmed by 2 bases and J by 4 bases, 16 bases remained unmatched. This CDR3 is built from 19 residues. Germline V CDR1 and CDR2: SGHDN, FVKESK.

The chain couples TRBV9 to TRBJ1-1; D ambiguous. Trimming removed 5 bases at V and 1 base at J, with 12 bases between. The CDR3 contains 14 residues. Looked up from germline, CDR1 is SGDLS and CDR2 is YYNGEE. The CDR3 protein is CASSFDGRNTEAFF. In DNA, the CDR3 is TGTGCCAGCAGTTTCGACGGGAGGAACACTGAAGCTTTCTTT.

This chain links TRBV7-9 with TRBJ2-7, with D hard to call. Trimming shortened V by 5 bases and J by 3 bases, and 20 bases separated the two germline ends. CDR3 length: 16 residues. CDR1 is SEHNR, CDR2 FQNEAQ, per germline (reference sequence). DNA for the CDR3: TGTGCCAGCAGCCCTACGACCGGGTTCCTAATCTACGAGCAGTACTTC. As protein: CASSPTTGFLIYEQYF.

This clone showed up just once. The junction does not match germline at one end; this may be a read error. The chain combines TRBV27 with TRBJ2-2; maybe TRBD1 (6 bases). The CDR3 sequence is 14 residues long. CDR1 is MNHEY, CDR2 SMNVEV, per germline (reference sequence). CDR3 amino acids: CASSSPDSTGELFF. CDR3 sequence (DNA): TGTGCCAGCAGTTCCCCGGACAGCACCGGGGAGCTATTTTTT.

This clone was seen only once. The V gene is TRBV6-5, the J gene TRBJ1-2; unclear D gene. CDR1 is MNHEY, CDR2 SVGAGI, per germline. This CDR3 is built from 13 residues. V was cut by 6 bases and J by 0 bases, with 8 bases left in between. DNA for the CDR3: TGTGCCAGCAGCGAGATTCCTAACTATGGCTACACCTTC. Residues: CASSEIPNYGYTF.

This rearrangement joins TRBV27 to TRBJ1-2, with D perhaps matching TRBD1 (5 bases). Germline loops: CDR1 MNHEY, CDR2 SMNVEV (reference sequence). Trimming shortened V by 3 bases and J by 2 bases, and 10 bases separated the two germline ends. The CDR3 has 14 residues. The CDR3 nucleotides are TGTGCCAGCAGTTTCGGGGCTGGCAACTATGGCTACACCTTC. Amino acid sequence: CASSFGAGNYGYTF.

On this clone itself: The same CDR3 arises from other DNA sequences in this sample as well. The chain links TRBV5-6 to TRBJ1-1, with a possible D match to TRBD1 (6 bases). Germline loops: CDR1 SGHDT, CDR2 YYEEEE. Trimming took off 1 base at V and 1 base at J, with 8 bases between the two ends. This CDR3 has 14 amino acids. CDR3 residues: CASSLSGANTEAFF. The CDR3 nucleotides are TGTGCCAGCAGCTTGTCAGGGGCGAACACTGAAGCTTTCTTT. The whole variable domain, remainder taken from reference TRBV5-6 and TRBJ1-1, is DAGVTQSPTHLIKTRGQQVTLRCSPKSGHDTVSWYQQALGQGPQFIFQYYEEEERQRGNFPDRFSGHQFPNYSSELNVNALLLGDSALYLCASSLSGANTEAFFGQGTRLTVV.

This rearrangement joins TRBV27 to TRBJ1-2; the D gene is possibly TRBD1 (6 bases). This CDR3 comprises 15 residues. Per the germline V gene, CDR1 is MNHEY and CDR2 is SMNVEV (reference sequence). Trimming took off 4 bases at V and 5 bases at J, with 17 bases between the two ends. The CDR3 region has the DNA TGTGCCAGCAGTTCCTCCCCAGGGGAAGGGTATGGCTACACCTTC. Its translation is CASSSSPGEGYGYTF.

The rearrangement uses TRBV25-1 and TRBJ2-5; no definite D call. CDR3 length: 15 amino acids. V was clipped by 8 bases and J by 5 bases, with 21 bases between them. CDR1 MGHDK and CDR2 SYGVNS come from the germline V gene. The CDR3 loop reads CASLPRAPRAETQYF. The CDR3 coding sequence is TGTGCCAGCCTTCCTAGGGCCCCCCGAGCCGAGACCCAGTACTTC.

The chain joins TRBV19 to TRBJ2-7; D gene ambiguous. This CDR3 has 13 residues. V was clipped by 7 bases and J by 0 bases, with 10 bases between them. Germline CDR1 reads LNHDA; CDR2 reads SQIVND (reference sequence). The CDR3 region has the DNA TGTGCCAGTAAGGGCACTAACTCCTACGAGCAGTACTTC. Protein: CASKGTNSYEQYF.

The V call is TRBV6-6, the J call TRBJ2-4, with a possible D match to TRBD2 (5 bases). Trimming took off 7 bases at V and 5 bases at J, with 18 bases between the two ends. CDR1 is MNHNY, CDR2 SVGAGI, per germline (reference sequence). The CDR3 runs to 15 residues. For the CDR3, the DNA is TGTGCCAGCACCCTATATAGCGAGCCGGAAAACATTCAGTACTTC. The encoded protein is CASTLYSEPENIQYF.

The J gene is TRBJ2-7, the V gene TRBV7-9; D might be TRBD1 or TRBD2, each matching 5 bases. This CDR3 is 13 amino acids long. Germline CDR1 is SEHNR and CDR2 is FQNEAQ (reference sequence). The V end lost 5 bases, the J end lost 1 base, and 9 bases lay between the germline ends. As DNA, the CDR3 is TGTGCCAGCAGCGAGGGGCAGTCCTACGAGCAGTACTTC. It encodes CASSEGQSYEQYF.

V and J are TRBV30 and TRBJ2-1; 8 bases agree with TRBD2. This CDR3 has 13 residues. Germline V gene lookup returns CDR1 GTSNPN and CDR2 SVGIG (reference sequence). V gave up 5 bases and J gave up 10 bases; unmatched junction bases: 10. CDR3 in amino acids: CAWAPGGLEEQFF. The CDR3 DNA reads TGTGCCTGGGCCCCGGGAGGGCTGGAGGAGCAGTTCTTC.

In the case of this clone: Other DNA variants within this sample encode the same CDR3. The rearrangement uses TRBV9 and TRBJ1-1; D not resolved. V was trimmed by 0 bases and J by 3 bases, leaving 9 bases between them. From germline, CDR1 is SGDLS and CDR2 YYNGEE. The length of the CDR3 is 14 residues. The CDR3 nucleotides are TGTGCCAGCAGCGTAGGAGCTGGGGACACTGAAGCTTTCTTT. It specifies CASSVGAGDTEAFF.

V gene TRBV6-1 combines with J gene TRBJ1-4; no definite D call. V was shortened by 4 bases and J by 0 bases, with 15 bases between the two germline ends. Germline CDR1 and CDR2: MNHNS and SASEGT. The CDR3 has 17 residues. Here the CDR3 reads CASSGPGWAPTNEKLFF. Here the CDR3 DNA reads TGTGCCAGCAGTGGTCCCGGGTGGGCGCCAACTAATGAAAAACTGTTTTTT.

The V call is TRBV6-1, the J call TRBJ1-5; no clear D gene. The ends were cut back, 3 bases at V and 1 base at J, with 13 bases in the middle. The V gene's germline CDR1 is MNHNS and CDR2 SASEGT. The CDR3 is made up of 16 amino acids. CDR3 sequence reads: CASSDLTGFSNQPQHF. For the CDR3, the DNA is TGTGCCAGCAGTGACTTGACCGGGTTCAGCAATCAGCCCCAGCATTTT.

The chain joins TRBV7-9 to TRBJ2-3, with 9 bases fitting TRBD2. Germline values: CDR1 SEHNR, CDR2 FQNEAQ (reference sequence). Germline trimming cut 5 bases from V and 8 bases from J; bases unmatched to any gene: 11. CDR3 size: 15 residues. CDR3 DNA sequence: TGTGCCAGCAGCGGGATAGGGACTAGCACCGGTACGCAGTATTTT. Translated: CASSGIGTSTGTQYF.

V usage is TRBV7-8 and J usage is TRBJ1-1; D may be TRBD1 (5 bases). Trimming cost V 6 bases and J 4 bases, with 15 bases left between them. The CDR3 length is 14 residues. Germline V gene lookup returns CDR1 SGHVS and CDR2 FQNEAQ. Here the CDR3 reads CASRLTKGVTEAFF. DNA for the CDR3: TGTGCCAGCAGGCTTACGAAAGGGGTCACTGAAGCTTTCTTT.

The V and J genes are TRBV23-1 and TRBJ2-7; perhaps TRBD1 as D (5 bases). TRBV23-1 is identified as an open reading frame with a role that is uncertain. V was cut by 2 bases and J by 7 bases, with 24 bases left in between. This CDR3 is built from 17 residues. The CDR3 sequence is CASSQNRTIHRNREQYF. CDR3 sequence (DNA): TGCGCCAGCAGTCAAAATCGTACTATCCACAGGAACCGGGAGCAGTACTTC.

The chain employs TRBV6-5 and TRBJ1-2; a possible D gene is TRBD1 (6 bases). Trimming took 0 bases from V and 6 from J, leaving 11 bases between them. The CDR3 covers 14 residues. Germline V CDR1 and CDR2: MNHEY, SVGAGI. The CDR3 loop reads CASSYSEDSDGYTF. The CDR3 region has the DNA TGTGCCAGCAGTTACTCGGAGGACAGCGATGGCTACACCTTC.